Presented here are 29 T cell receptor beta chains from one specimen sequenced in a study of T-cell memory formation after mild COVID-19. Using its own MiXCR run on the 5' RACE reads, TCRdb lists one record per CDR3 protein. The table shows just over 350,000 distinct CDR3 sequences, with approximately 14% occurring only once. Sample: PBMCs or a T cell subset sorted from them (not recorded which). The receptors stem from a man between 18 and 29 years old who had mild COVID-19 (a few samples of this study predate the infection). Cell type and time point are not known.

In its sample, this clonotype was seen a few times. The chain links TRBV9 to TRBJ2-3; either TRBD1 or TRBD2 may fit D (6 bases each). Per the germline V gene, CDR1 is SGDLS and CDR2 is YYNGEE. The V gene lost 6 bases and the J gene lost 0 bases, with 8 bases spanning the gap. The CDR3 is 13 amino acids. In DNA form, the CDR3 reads TGTGCCAGCAACGGGGGCAGCACAGATACGCAGTATTTT. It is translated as CASNGGSTDTQYF.

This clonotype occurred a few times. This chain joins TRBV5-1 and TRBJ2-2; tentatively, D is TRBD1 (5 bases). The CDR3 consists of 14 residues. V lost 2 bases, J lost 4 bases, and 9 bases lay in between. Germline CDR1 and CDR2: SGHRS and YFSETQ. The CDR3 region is CASSLGDSTGELFF. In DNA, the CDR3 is TGCGCCAGCAGCTTAGGGGATAGCACCGGGGAGCTGTTTTTT.

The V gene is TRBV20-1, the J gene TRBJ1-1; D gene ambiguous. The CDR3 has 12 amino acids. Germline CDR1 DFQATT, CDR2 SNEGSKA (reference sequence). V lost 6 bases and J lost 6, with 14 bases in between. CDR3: CSALSQHAEAFF. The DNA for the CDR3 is TGCAGTGCCCTGTCCCAGCATGCTGAAGCTTTCTTT.

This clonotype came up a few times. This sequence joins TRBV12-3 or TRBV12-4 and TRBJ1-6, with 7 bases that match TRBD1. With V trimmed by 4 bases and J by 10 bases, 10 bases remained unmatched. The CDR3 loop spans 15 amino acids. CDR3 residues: CASSSHRGGGSPLHF. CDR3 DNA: TGTGCCAGCAGTTCTCACAGGGGAGGAGGGTCACCCCTCCACTTT.

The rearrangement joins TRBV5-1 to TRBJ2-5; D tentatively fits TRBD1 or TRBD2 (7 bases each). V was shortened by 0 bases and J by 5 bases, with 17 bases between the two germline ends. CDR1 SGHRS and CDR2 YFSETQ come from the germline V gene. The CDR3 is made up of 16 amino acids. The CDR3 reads CASSLAPAGGDETQYF. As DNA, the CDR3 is TGCGCCAGCAGCTTGGCCCCCGCAGGGGGGGACGAGACCCAGTACTTC. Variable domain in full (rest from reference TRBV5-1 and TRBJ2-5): KAGVTQTPRYLIKTRGQQVTLSCSPISGHRSVSWYQQTPGQGLQFLFEYFSETQRNKGNFPGRFSGRQFSNSRSEMNVSTLELGDSALYLCASSLAPAGGDETQYFGPGTRLLVL.

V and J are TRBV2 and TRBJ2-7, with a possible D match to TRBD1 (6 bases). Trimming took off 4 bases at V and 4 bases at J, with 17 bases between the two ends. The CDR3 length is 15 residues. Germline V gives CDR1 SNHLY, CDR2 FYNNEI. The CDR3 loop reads CASSAGAGEAYEQYF. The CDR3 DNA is TGTGCCAGCAGTGCCGGGGCAGGGGAAGCGTACGAGCAGTACTTC.

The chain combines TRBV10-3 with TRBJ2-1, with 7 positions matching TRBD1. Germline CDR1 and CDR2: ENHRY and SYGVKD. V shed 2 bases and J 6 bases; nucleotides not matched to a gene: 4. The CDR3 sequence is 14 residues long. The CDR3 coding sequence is TGTGCCATCAGTGAGCACCGACAGGGCAATGAGCAGTTCTTC. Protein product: CAISEHRQGNEQFF.

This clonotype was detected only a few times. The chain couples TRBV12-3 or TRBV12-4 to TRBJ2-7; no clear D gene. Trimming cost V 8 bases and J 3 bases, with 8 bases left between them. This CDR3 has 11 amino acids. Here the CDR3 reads CASGNIYEQYV. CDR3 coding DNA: TGTGCCAGCGGAAATATCTACGAGCAGTACGTC.

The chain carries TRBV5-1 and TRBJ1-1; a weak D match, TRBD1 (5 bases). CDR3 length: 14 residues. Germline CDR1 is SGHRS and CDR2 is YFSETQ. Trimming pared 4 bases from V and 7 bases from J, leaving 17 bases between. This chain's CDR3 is CASSPPIGADEAFF. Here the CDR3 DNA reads TGCGCCAGCAGCCCTCCCATTGGGGCAGATGAAGCTTTCTTT.

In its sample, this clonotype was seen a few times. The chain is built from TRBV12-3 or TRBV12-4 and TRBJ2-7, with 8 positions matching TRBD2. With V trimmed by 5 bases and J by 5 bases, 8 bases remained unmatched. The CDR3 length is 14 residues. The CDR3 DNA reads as TGTGCCAGCAGTGAAACTAGCGGCGGCGACGAGCAGTACTTC. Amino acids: CASSETSGGDEQYF.

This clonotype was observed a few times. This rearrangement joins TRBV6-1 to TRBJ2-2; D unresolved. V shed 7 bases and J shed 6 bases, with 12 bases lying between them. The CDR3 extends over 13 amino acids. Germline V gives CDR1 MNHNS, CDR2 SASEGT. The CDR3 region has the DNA TGTGCCAGCACCCGCCGAGAGCCCGGGGAGCTGTTTTTT. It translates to CASTRREPGELFF.

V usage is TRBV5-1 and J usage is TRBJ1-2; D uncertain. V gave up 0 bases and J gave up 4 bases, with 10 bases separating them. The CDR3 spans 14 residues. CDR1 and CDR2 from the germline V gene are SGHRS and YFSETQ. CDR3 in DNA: TGCGCCAGCAGCTTGGTCAGCCCTAGCTATGGCTACACCTTC. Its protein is CASSLVSPSYGYTF.

The CDR3 is CASTNQGDSPLHF. Here the CDR3 DNA reads TGTGCCAGCACTAACCAGGGAGATTCACCCCTCCACTTT. J is TRBJ1-6 and V is TRBV12-3 or TRBV12-4, with D tentatively TRBD1 (5 bases). Between the trimmed V and J ends, which lost 7 bases and 8 bases, there was a span of 12 bases. CDR3 length equals 13 residues.

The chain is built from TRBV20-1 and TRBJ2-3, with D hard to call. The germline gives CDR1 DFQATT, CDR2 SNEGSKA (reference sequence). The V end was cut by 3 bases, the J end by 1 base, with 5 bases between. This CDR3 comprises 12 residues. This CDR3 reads CSARWGTDTQYF. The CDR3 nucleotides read TGCAGTGCTAGGTGGGGCACAGATACGCAGTATTTT.

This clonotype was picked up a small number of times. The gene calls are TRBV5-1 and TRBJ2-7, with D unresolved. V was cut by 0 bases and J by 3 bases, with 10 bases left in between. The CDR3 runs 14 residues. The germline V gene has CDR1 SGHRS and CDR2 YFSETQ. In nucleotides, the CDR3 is TGCGCCAGCAGCTTGGCCGGTCTTGGCTACGAGCAGTACTTC. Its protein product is CASSLAGLGYEQYF.

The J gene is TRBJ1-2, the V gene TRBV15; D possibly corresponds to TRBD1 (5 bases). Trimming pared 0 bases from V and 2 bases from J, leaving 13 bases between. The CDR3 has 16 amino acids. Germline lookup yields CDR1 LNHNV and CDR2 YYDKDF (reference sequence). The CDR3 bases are TGTGCCACCAGCAGAGATCCCGGCAGGACAAACTATGGCTACACCTTC. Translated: CATSRDPGRTNYGYTF.

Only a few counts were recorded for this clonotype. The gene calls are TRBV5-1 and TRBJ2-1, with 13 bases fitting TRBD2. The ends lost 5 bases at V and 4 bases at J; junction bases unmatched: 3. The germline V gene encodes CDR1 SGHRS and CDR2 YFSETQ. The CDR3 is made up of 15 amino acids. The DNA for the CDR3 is TGCGCCAGCAGGGGGACTAGCGGGAAATACAATGAGCAGTTCTTC. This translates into CASRGTSGKYNEQFF.

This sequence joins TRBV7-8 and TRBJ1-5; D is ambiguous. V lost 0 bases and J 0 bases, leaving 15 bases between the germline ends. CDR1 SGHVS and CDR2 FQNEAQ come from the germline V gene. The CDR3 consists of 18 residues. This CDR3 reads CASSLAPLSGYSNQPQHF. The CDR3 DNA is TGTGCCAGCAGCTTAGCGCCTTTATCGGGTTATAGCAATCAGCCCCAGCATTTT.

The CDR3 loop reads CASSRDVLEAEQFF. CDR3 nucleotide sequence: TGCGCCAGCAGCAGGGACGTCCTGGAAGCGGAGCAGTTCTTC. This chain joins TRBV5-1 and TRBJ2-1, with D perhaps matching TRBD1 or TRBD2 (5 bases each). CDR3 length: 14 residues. The germline V gene encodes CDR1 SGHRS and CDR2 YFSETQ. Deletions cut 4 bases from V and 10 bases from J, with 18 bases between.

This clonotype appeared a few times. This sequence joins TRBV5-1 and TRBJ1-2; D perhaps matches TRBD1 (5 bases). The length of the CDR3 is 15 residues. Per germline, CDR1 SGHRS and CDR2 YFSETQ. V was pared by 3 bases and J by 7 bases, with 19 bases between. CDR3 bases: TGCGCCAGCAGCTCCTACGAGGGGTCGGTGGTTGGCTACACCTTC. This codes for CASSSYEGSVVGYTF.

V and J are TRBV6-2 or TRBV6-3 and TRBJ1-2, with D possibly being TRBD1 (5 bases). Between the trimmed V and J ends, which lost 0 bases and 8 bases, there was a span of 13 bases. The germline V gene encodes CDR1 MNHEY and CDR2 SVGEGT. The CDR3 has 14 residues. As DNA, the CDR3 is TGTGCCAGCAGTTACTCATCCGGGACGGCGGGCTACACCTTC. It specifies CASSYSSGTAGYTF.

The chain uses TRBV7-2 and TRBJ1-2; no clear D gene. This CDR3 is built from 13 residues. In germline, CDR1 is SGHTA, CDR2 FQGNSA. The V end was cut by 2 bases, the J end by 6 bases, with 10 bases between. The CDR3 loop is CASSLRVLNGYTF. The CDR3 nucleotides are TGTGCCAGCAGCTTAAGGGTTCTGAATGGCTACACCTTC.

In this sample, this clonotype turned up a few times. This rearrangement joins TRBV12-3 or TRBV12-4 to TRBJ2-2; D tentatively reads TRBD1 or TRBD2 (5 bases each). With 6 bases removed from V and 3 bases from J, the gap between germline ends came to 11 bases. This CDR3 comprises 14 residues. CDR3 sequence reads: CASRAGADTGELFF. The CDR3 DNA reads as TGTGCCAGCAGAGCCGGGGCCGACACCGGGGAGCTGTTTTTT.

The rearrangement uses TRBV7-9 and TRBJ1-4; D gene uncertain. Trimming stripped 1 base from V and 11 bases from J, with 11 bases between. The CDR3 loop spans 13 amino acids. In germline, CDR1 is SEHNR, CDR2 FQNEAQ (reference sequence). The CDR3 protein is CASSLERPTKLFF. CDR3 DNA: TGTGCCAGCAGCTTAGAACGGCCCACGAAACTGTTTTTT.

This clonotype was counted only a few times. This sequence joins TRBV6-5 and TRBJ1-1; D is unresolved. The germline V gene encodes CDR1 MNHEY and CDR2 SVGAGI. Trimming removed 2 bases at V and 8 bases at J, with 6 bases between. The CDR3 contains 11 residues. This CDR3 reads CASSYRREAFF. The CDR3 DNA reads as TGTGCCAGCAGTTACCGGAGGGAAGCTTTCTTT.

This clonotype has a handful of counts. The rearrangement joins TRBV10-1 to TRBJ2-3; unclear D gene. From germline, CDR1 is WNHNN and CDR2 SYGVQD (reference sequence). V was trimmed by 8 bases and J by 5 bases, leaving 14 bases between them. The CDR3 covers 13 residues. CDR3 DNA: TGCGCCAGCGCACTCGCGGCGGTAGATACGCAGTATTTT. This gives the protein CASALAAVDTQYF.

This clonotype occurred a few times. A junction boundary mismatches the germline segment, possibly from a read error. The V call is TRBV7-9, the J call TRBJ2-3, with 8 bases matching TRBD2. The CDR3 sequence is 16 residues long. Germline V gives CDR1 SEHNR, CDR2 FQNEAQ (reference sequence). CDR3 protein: CASSLRRGGRADMQYF. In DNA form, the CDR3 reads TGTGCCAGCAGCTTAAGACGGGGGGGCCGGGCAGATATGCAGTATTTT.

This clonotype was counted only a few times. CDR3 nucleotides: TGCAGTGCCCCGGCGGTGGGGGAGGCCAAAAACATTCAGTACTTC. It translates to CSAPAVGEAKNIQYF. The V and J genes are TRBV20-1 and TRBJ2-4; D may be TRBD1 or TRBD2 (5 bases each). This CDR3 contains 15 residues. Germline assignment: CDR1 DFQATT and CDR2 SNEGSKA (reference sequence). The germline V and J ends were trimmed by 6 bases and 1 base, with 16 bases remaining between them.

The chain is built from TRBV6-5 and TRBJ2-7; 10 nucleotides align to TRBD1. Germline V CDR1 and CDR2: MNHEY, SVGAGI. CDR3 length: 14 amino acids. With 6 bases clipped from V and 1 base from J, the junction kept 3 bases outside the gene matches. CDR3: CASRSGQGSYEQYV. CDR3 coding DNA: TGTGCCAGCAGGTCGGGACAGGGGTCCTACGAGCAGTACGTC.